What follows is one TCR beta chain and its context. What it binds is unknown. This record comes from a study of OX40 agonist ivuxolimab in advanced cancers. Study-wide context: A mean age of approximately 64 years, range about 20 to 85, was recorded, and approximately 85% were male. One patient with hepatocellular carcinoma and two with cutaneous melanoma, three in all, had partial responses. Study-wide findings and caveats: CD4+ and CD8+ blood T cells expanded clonally by week 6 at 0.1 to 3.0 mg/kg. More expanded clones were found, on average, in CD8+ than in CD4+ T cells.

Sequenced by immunoSEQ multiplex PCR; TCRdb stores in-frame clones only, minus some. The repertoire has 69,000 or so clones, roughly 80% of them found once; the top ten carry over 6.5%. The germline V gene has CDR1 SGHNT and CDR2 YYREEE (reference sequence). The CDR3 covers 14 residues. V was trimmed by 0 bases and J by 2 bases, leaving 9 bases between them. The material was CD4+ or CD8+ T cells sorted from blood, obtained in a trial of the OX40 agonist ivuxolimab. The V gene is TRBV5-4, the J gene TRBJ2-7, with TRBD1 as a possible D gene (6 bases). The origin of this receptor is an adult with an advanced solid tumor such as melanoma, head and neck, liver or kidney cancer. For the CDR3, the DNA is TGTGCCAGCAGCTTGGCCAGGGGCCCCTACGAGCAGTACTTC. Its protein is CASSLARGPYEQYF.